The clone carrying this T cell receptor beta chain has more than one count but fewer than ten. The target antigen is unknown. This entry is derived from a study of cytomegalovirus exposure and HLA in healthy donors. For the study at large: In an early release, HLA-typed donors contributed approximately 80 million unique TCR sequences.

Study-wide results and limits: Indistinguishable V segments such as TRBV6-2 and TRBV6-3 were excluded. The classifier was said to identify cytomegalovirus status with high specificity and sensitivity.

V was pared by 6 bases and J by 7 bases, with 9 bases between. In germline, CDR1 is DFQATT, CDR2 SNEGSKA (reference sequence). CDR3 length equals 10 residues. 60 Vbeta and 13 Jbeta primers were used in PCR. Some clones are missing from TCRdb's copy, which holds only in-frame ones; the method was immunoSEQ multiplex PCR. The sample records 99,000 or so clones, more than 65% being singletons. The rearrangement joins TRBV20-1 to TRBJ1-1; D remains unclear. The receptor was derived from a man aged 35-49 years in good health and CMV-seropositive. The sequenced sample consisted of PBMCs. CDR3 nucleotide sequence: TGCAGTGCGAAACAGATTGAAGCTTTCTTT. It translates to CSAKQIEAFF.